The sequence of this T cell receptor beta chain was determined in a study of blood T cell repertoires in COVID-19. The overall study: T cells, B-cell-depleted T cells, or PBMCs provided the cDNA or gDNA that served as material.

Germline V gene sequence: CDR1 MNHNY, CDR2 SVGAGI (reference sequence). Trimming took off 5 bases at V and 1 base at J, with 11 bases between the two ends. The CDR3 extends over 14 amino acids. Authors' data handling: Estimated nucleated cell counts came from reference gene primer amplification. Sequencing was performed with immunoSEQ multiplex PCR; in TCRdb, only in-frame clones are kept and a portion is missing. That table gives V, J and clone size, and the DNA gave D and trimming. The sample consists of 200,000 to 300,000 clones, around 90% of them appearing once. The chain links TRBV6-6 to TRBJ1-1; unclear D gene. The sequence was obtained from a man in his 60s who had recovered from COVID-19. Material: peripheral blood. The CDR3 nucleotides are TGTGCCAGCAGTAAAGATACAAGGAACACTGAAGCTTTCTTT. Residues: CASSKDTRNTEAFF.